This T cell receptor (beta chain) was captured in a study of T cell repertoires in cytomegalovirus infection. Study context: From public TCR beta signatures came an indication of both CMV infection and matching HLA type. Study observations and caveats: The ex vivo response was dominated by HLA-C-restricted CMV-specific TCR beta clonotypes.

TCRdb redid the calling of the reads with MiXCR, one entry per CDR3 protein. Counted here are under 350,000 distinct CDR3 sequences, about 20% occurring once; the ten biggest clones make up roughly 20%. Trimming at V came to 4 bases and at J to 3 bases, leaving 10 bases not matched to a gene. Germline CDR1 reads SGHRS; CDR2 reads YFSETQ. The CDR3 totals 15 residues. With respect to this clonotype: Its antigen is not known.

This receptor was identified in a human donor in good health (CMV status not recorded). Some clones in this sample may be carry-over from other donors' samples. The genes are TRBV5-1 and TRBJ2-7; TRBD2 aligns across 7 bases. Sequencing used cultured PBMCs, obtained from culture after CMV antigen stimulation. DNA for the CDR3: TGCGCCAGCAGCACCGAGCTAGCGGCGAACTACGAGCAGTACTTC. Protein sequence: CASSTELAANYEQYF.